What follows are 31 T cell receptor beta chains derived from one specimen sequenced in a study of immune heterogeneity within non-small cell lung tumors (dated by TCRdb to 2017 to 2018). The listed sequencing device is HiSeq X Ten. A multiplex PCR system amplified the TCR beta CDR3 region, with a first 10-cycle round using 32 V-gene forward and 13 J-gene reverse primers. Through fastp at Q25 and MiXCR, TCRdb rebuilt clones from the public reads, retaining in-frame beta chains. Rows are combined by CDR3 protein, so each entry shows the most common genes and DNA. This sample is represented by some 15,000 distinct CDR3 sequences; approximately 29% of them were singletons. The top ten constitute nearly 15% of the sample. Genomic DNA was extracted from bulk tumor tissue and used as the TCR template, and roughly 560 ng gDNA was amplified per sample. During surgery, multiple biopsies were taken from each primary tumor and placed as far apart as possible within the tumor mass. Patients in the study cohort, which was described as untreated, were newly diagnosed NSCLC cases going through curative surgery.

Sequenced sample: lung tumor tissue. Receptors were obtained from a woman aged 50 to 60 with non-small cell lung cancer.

The CDR3 loop reads CASSEKGSYEQYF. The CDR3 DNA reads as TGTGCCAGCAGTGAAAAGGGTTCCTACGAGCAGTACTTC. This chain connects TRBV6-1 to TRBJ2-7, with no clear D. Deletions cut 2 bases from V and 1 base from J, with 6 bases between. This CDR3 has 13 residues. From germline, CDR1 is MNHNS and CDR2 SASEGT.

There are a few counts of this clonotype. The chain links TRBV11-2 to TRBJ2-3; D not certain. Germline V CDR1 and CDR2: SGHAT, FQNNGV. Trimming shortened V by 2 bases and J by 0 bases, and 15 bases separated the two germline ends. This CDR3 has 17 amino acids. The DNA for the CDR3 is TGTGCCAGCAGCTTACTCTTTGGTTCTTATAGCACAGATACGCAGTATTTT. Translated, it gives CASSLLFGSYSTDTQYF.

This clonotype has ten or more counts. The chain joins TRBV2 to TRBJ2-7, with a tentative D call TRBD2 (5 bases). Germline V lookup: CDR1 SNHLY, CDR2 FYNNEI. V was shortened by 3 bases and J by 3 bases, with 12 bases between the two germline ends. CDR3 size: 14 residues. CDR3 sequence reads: CASSDAFGNYEQYF. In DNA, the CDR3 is TGTGCCAGCAGTGACGCGTTCGGGAACTACGAGCAGTACTTC. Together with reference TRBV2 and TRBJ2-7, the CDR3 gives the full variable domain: EPEVTQTPSHQVTQMGQEVILRCVPISNHLYFYWYRQILGQKVEFLVSFYNNEISEKSEIFDDQFSVERPDGSNFTLKIRSTKLEDSAMYFCASSDAFGNYEQYFGPGTRLTVT.

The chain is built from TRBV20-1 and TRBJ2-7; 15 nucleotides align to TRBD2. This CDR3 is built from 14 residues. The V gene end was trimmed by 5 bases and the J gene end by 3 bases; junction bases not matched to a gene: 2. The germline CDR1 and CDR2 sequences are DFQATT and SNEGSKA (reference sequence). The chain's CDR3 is CSAEGLAGGYEQYF. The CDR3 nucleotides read TGCAGTGCTGAGGGACTAGCGGGAGGCTACGAGCAGTACTTC.

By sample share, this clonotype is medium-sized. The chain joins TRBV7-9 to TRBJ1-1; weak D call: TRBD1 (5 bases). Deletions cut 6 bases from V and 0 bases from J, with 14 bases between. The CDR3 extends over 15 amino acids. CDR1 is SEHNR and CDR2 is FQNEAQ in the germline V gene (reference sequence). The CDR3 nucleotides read TGTGCCAGCAGACCCAGGGTTAGTATGAACACTGAAGCTTTCTTT. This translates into CASRPRVSMNTEAFF.

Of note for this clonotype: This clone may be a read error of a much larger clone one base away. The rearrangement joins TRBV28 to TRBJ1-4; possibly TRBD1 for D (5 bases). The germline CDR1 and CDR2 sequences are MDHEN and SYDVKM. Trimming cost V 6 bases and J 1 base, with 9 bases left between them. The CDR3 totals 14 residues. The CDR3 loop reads CASRLGVTNEKLFF. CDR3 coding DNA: TGTGCCAGCAGGCTGGGGGTAACTAATGAAAAACTGTTTTTT.

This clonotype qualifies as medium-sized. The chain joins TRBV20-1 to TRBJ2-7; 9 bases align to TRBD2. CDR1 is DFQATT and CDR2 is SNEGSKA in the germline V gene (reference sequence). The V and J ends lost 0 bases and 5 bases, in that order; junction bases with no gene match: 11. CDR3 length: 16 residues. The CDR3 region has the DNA TGCAGTGCTAGAGAGTGGGGGCTAGCGGGGATGGACGAGCAGTACTTC. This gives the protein CSAREWGLAGMDEQYF.

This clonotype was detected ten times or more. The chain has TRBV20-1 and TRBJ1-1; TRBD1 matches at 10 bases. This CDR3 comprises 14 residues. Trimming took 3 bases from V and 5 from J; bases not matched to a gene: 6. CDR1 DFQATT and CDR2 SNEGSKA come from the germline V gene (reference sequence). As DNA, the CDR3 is TGCAGTGCTAGTGCGACAGGGGGCAGGACTGAAGCTTTCTTT. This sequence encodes CSASATGGRTEAFF.

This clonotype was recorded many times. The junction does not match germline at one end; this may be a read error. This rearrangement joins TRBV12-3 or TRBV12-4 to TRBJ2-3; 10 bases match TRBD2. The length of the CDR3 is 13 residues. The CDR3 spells CASTYLERGGFSF. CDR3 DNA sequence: TGTGCCAGCACCTACCTCGAGCGGGGGGGCTTCTCCTTT.

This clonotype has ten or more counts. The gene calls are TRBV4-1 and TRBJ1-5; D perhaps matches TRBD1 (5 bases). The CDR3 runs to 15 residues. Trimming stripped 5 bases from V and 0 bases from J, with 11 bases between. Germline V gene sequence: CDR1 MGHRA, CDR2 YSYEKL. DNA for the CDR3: TGCGCCAGCAGCAGACAGCTTAATAGCAATCAGCCCCAGCATTTT. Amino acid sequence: CASSRQLNSNQPQHF.

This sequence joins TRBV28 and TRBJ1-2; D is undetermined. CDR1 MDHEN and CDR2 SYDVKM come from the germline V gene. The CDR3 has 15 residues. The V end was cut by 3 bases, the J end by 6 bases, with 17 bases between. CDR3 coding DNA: TGTGCCAGCAGTTTCCAGACTCTAGGCACGCATGGCTACACCTTC. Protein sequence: CASSFQTLGTHGYTF.

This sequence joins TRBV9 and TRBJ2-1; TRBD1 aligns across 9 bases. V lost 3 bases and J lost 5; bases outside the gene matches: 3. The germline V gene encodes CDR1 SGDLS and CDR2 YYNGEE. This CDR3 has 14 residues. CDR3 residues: CASSATGGNNEQFF. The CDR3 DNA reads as TGTGCCAGCAGCGCGACAGGGGGTAACAATGAGCAGTTCTTC.

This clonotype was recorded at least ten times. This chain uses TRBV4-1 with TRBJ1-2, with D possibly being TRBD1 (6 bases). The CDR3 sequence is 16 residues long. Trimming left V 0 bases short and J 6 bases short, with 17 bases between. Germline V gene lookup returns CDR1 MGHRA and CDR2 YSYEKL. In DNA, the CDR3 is TGCGCCAGCAGCCAAGAGGGAACAGGGATTACACATGGCTACACCTTC. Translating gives CASSQEGTGITHGYTF.

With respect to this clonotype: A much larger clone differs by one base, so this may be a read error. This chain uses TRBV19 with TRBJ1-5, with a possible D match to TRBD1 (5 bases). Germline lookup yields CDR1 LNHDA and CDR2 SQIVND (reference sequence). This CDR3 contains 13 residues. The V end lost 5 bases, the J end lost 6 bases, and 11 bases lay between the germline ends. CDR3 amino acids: CASSGDLLQPQHF. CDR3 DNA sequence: TGTGCCAGTAGTGGGGACCTACTTCAGCCCCAGCATTTT.

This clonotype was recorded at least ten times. The CDR3 loop is CASSLAHGAGELFF. The CDR3 coding sequence is TGTGCCAGCAGTTTGGCCCACGGGGCCGGGGAGCTGTTTTTT. V usage is TRBV12-3 or TRBV12-4 and J usage is TRBJ2-2; weak D call: TRBD2 (5 bases). The CDR3 is 14 residues long. The ends were cut back, 3 bases at V and 6 bases at J, with 11 bases in the middle.

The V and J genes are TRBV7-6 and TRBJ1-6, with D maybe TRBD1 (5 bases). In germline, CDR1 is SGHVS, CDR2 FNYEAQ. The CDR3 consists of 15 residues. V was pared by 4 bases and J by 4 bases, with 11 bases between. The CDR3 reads CASSSVQGYNSPLHF. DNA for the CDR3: TGTGCCAGCAGCTCGGTCCAGGGTTATAATTCACCCCTCCACTTT.

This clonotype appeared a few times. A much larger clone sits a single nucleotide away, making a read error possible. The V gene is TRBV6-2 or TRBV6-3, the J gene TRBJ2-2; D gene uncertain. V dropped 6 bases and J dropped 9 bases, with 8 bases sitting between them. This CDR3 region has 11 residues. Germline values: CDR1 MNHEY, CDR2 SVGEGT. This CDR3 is CASSRTRELFF. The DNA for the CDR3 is TGTGCCAGCAGCCGGACCAGGGAGCTGTTTTTT.

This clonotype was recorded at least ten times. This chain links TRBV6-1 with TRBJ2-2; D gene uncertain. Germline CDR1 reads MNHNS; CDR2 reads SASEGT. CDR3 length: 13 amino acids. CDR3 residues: CSSKVPFTGELFF. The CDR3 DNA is TGTTCCTCAAAGGTTCCCTTTACCGGGGAGCTGTTTTTT.

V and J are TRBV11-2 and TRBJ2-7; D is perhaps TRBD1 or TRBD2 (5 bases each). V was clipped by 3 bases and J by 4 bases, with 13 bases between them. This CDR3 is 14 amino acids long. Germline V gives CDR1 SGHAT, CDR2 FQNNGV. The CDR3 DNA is TGTGCCAGCAGCTTCCTAGCACAGGAGTACGAGCAGTACTTC. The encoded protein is CASSFLAQEYEQYF.

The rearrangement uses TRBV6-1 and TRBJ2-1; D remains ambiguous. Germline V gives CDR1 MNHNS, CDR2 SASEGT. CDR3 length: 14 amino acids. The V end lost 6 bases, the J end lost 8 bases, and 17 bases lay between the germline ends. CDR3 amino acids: CASSYSDNIDEQFF. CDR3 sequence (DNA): TGTGCCAGCAGCTACAGTGACAACATCGATGAGCAGTTCTTC.

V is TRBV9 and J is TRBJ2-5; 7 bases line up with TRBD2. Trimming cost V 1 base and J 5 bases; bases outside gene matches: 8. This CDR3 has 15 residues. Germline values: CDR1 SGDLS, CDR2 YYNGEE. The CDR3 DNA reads TGTGCCAGCAGCGTACAAGGGACTACATTGGAGACCCAGTACTTC. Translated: CASSVQGTTLETQYF. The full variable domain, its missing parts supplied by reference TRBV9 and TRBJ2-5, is DSGVTQTPKHLITATGQRVTLRCSPRSGDLSVYWYQQSLDQGLQFLIQYYNGEERAKGNILERFSAQQFPDLHSELNLSSLELGDSALYFCASSVQGTTLETQYFGPGTRLLVL.

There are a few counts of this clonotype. The CDR3 DNA reads as TGTGCCAGCAGCGCCCATGGGGGGTCTGGAAACACCATATATTTT. This translates into CASSAHGGSGNTIYF. The V call is TRBV5-4, the J call TRBJ1-3; weak D call: TRBD1 (5 bases). The germline V gene has CDR1 SGHNT and CDR2 YYREEE (reference sequence). The CDR3 consists of 15 residues. V was cut by 4 bases and J by 1 base, with 12 bases left in between.

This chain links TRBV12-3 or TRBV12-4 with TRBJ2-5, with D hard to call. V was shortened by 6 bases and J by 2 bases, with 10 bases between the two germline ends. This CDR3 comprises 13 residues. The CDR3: CASRRELQETQYF. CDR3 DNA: TGTGCCAGCAGGCGTGAGCTACAAGAGACCCAGTACTTC.

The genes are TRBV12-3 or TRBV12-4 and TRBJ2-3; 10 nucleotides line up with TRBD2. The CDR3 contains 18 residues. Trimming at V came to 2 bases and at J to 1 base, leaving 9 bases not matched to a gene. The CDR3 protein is CASSLIAITSGGTDTQYF. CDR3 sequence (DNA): TGTGCCAGCAGTTTAATAGCGATCACTAGCGGGGGCACAGATACGCAGTATTTT.

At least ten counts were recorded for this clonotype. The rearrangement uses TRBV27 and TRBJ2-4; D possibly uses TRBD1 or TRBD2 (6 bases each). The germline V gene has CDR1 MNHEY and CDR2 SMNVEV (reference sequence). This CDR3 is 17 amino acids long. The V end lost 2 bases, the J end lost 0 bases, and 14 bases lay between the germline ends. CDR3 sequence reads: CASSLKGGLLAKNIQYF. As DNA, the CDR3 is TGTGCCAGCAGTTTAAAAGGGGGACTCTTAGCCAAAAACATTCAGTACTTC.

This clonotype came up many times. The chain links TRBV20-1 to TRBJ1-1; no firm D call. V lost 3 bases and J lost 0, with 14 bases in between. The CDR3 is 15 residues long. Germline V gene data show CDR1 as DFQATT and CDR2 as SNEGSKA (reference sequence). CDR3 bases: TGCAGTGCTAGGCCAGCGGAGAAGTTGAACACTGAAGCTTTCTTT. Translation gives CSARPAEKLNTEAFF.

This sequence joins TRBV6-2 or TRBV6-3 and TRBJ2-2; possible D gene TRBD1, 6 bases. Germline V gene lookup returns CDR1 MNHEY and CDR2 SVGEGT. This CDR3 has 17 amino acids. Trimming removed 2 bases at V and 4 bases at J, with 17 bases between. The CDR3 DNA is TGTGCCAGCAGTTACCCGTCATGGGGGCCCGCCACCGGGGAGCTGTTTTTT. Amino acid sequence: CASSYPSWGPATGELFF.

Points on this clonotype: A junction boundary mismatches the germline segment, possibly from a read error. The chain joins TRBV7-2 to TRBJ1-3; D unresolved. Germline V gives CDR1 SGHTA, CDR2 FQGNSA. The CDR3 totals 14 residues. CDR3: CANSPGGPWDTIYF. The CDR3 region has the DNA TGTGCCAACAGCCCGGGAGGCCCGTGGGACACCATATATTTT. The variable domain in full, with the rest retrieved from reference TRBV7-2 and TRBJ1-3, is GAGVSQSPSNKVTEKGKDVELRCDPISGHTALYWYRQSLGQGLEFLIYFQGNSAPDKSGLPSDRFSAERTGGSVSTLTIQRTQQEDSAVYLCANSPGGPWDTIYFGEGSWLTVV.

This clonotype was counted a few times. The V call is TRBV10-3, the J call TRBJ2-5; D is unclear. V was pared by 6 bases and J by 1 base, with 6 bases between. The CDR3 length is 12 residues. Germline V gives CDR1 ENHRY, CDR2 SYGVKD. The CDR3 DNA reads TGTGCCATCAGCGACCCCCAAGAGACCCAGTACTTC. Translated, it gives CAISDPQETQYF.

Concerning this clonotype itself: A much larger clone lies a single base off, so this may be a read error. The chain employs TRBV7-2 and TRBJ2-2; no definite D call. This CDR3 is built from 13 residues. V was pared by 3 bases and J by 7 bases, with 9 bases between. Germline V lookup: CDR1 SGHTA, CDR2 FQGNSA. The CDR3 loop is CASSFMGGGELFF. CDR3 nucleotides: TGTGCCAGCAGCTTCATGGGCGGCGGGGAGCTGTTTTTT.

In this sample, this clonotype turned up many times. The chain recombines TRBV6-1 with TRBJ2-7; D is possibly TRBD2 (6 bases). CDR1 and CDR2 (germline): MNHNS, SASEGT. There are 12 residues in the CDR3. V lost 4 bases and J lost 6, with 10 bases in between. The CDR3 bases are TGTGCCAGCAGTGGGGTGGGAGGCGAGCAGTACTTC. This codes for CASSGVGGEQYF.